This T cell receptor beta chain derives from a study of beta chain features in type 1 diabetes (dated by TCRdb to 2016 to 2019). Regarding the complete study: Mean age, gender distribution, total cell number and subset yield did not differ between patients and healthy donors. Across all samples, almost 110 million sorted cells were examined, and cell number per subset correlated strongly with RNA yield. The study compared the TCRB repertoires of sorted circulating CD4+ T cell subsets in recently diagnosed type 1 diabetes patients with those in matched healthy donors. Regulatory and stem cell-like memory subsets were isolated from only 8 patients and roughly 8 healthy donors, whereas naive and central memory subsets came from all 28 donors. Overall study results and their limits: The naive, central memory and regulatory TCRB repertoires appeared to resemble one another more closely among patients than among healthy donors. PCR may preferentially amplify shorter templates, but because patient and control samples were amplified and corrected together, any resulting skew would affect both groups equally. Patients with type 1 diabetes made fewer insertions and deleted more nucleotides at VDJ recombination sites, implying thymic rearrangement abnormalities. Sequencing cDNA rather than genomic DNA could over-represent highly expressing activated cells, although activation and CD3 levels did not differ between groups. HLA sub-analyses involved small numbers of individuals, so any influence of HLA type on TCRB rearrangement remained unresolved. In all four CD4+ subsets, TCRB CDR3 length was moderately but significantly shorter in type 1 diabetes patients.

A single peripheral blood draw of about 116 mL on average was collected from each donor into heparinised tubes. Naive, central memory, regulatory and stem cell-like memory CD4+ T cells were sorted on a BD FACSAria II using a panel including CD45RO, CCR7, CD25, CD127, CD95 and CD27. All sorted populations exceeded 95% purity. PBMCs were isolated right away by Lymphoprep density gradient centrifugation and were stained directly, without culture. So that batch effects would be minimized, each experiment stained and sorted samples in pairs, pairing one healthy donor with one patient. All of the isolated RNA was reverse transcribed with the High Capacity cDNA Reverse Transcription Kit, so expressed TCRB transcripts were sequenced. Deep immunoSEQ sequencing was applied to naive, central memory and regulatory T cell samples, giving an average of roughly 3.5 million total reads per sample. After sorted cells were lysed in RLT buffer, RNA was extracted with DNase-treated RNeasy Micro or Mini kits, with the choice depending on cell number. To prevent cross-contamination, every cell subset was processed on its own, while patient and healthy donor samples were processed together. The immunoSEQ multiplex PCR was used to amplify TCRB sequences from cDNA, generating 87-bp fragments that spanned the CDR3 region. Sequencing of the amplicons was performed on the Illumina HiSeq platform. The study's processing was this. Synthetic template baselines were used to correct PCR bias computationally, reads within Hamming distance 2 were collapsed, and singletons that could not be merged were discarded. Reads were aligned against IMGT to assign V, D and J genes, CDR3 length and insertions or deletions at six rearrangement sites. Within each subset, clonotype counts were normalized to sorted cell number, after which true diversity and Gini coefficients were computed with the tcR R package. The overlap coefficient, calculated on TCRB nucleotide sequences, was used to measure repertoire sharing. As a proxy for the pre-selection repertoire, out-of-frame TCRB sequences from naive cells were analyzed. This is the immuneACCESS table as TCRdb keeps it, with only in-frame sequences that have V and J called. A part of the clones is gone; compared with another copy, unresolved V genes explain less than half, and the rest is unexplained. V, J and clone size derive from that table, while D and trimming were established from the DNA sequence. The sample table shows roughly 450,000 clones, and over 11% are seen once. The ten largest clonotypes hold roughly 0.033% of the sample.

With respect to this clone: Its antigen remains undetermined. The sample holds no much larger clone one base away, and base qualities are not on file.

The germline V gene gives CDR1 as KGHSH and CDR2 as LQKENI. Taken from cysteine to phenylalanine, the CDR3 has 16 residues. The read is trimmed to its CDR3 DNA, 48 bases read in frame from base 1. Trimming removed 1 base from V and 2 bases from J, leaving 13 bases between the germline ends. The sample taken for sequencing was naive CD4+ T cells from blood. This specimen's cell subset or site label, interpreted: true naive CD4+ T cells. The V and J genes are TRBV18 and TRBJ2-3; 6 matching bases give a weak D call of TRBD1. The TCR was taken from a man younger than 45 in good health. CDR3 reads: CASSPLRQAPTDTQYF. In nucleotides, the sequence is TGTGCCAGCTCACCACTTCGACAGGCGCCCACAGATACGCAGTATTTT.